These 7 T cell receptor beta chains were sequenced from one sample in a study of regulatory T cells in long-lasting Graves disease. Isolated PBMC RNA provided the starting material for the TCR library. MiXCR was run by TCRdb on the reads, yielding one entry per CDR3 protein. The data contain some 1,100 distinct CDR3 sequences, about 80% of them singletons. The sample in question was peripheral blood mononuclear cells (PBMCs), obtained with antithyroid drug treatment, in newly diagnosed or persistent Graves disease (not recorded which). The source of these receptors is a woman in her forties or fifties with Graves disease.

In its sample, this clonotype was seen once. The rearrangement uses TRBV28 and TRBJ1-2; no firm D call. This CDR3 spans 17 amino acids. Looked up from germline, CDR1 is MDHEN and CDR2 is SYDVKM. Trimming removed 6 bases from V and 0 bases from J, with 20 bases in between. The CDR3 nucleotides read TGTGCCAGCAGCCAAGAACTCCAGACGGTTTCTAACTATGGCTACACCTTC. Translating gives CASSQELQTVSNYGYTF.

This chain links TRBV6-1 with TRBJ2-1; 12 nucleotides align to TRBD2. The ends lost 4 bases at V and 8 bases at J; junction bases unmatched: 3. In germline, CDR1 is MNHNS, CDR2 SASEGT. The CDR3 runs 14 residues. CDR3 DNA sequence: TGTGCCAGCAGTGTACGACTAGCGGGGGATGAGCAGTTCTTC. Translating it yields CASSVRLAGDEQFF.

V is TRBV12-3 or TRBV12-4 and J is TRBJ2-5; D uncertain. CDR3 length equals 13 residues. V dropped 7 bases and J dropped 0 bases, with 9 bases sitting between them. The CDR3 spells CASTPGNQETQYF. The CDR3 bases are TGTGCCAGCACCCCTGGGAACCAAGAGACCCAGTACTTC.

This clonotype was counted between two and nine times. The genes are TRBV14 and TRBJ1-6, with unresolved D. This CDR3 spans 16 amino acids. Per the germline V gene, CDR1 is SGHDN and CDR2 is FVKESK. Between the trimmed V and J ends, which lost 4 bases and 2 bases, there was a span of 12 bases. The CDR3 here is CASSPEAGPYNSPLHF. The CDR3 coding sequence is TGTGCCAGCAGCCCCGAAGCTGGGCCCTATAATTCACCCCTCCACTTT.

The V call is TRBV3-1, the J call TRBJ1-1; no clear D. The CDR3 totals 13 residues. V lost 4 bases, J lost 5 bases, and 11 bases lay in between. Per the germline V gene, CDR1 is LGHDT and CDR2 is YNNKEL (reference sequence). DNA for the CDR3: TGTGCCAGCAGCCCCCTCGCTAAGACTGAAGCTTTCTTT. Translation: CASSPLAKTEAFF.

The chain has TRBV5-4 and TRBJ1-5, with D tentatively TRBD1 (5 bases). The V end lost 1 base, the J end lost 7 bases, and 12 bases lay between the germline ends. The CDR3 loop spans 14 amino acids. CDR1 and CDR2 (germline): SGHNT, YYREEE (reference sequence). The CDR3 region has the DNA TGTGCCAGCAGCTTGCTAGGGGCTGGGCAGCCCCAGCATTTT. It encodes CASSLLGAGQPQHF.

This sequence joins TRBV5-5 and TRBJ2-2, with a tentative D call TRBD2 (6 bases). The CDR3 is 15 residues long. The germline CDR1 and CDR2 sequences are SGHKS and YYEKEE (reference sequence). V was cut by 1 base and J by 6 bases, with 13 bases left in between. CDR3 amino acids: CASSLPAGHAGELFF. The DNA for the CDR3 is TGTGCCAGCAGCTTGCCTGCGGGGCACGCCGGGGAGCTGTTTTTT. Complete variable domain (other parts from reference TRBV5-5 and TRBJ2-2): DAGVTQSPTHLIKTRGQQVTLRCSPISGHKSVSWYQQVLGQGPQFIFQYYEKEERGRGNFPDRFSARQFPNYSSELNVNALLLGDSALYLCASSLPAGHAGELFFGEGSRLTVL.